Listed below are T cell receptor beta chains from one sample, sequenced in a study of blood T cell repertoires in COVID-19. Generated by immunoSEQ multiplex PCR, the TCRdb table keeps only in-frame clones and is missing some. The sample shows under 250,000 clones, about 82% of them seen only once. The material sequenced was peripheral blood. The receptors here all came from a woman of 80 years or more with COVID-19, enrolled during active disease. The CDR3 runs from the conserved cysteine through the conserved F or W. The D gene is left open where the match is weak. Size is omitted from some rows. Given values are once, few, many or a class for expanded clones.

length,J,V,size,D,DNA,CDR3
17,TRBJ2-2,TRBV9,.,TRBD1,TGTGCCAGCAGCGTAGCTGCCGGGACAGGGTATAACGGGGAGCTGTTTTTT,CASSVAAGTGYNGELFF
16,TRBJ2-7,TRBV5-1,.,TRBD2,TGCGCCAGCAGCAGTGGGACTAGCGGGGGGGCTTACGAGCAGTACTTC,CASSSGTSGGAYEQYF
14,TRBJ2-3,TRBV19,.,TRBD1,TGTGCCAGTAGGACCGGACAGGGAACAGATACGCAGTATTTT,CASRTGQGTDTQYF
14,TRBJ1-2,TRBV9,.,.,TGTGCCAGCAGCGCGAGCGGGGCTAACTATGGCTACACCTTC,CASSASGANYGYTF
14,TRBJ1-1,TRBV5-1,once,.,TGCGCCAGCAGCCTGCAGGGATGGGACACTGAAGCTTTCTTT,CASSLQGWDTEAFF
23,TRBJ1-1,TRBV5-1,.,TRBD1,TGCGCCAGCAGCCCGTATAAACCTACCGGGGGCCCCATTGTGGGGACAGCCGGGGCTGAAGCTTTCTTT,CASSPYKPTGGPIVGTAGAEAFF
15,TRBJ2-2,TRBV5-1,.,.,TGCGCCAGCAGACCGACTAATGTTAACACCGGGGAGCTGTTTTTT,CASRPTNVNTGELFF
13,TRBJ1-1,TRBV28,.,.,TGTGCCAGCAGGCAGGGTGTTTGGACTGAAGCTTTCTTT,CASRQGVWTEAFF
13,TRBJ1-5,TRBV11-2,few,.,TGTGCCAGCAGCTTACTACGGGATCAGCCCCAGCATTTT,CASSLLRDQPQHF
15,TRBJ2-7,TRBV11-1,.,TRBD1,TGTGCCAGCAGCATTCCGGGACAGGGCGTGTACGAGCAGTACTTC,CASSIPGQGVYEQYF
13,TRBJ2-3,TRBV5-4,.,.,TGTGCCAGCAGCCGAGCGGGCACAGATACGCAGTATTTT,CASSRAGTDTQYF
13,TRBJ2-7,TRBV2,few,.,TGTGCCAGCGAGGGGGTTGGGGGCTACGAGCAGTACTTC,CASEGVGGYEQYF
14,TRBJ1-5,TRBV27,few,.,TGTGCCAGCAGATACATCGGGGGTGATCAGCCCCAGCATTTT,CASRYIGGDQPQHF
13,TRBJ1-2,TRBV2,.,.,TGTGCCAGCATCGCGGAGACTCTGTATGGCTACACCTTC,CASIAETLYGYTF
15,TRBJ1-5,TRBV7-2,.,.,TGTGCCAGCAGCTTAGAGTCCGCCACAGGTCAGCCCCAGCATTTT,CASSLESATGQPQHF